The 16 T cell receptor beta chains presented below share a single source sample, sequenced in a study of cytomegalovirus exposure and HLA in healthy donors. The study ran its PCR with 60 Vbeta and 13 Jbeta primers. Repertoires were generated with immunoSEQ multiplex PCR, while TCRdb's copy carries only in-frame clones and drops some. Of roughly 160,000 clones in the sample, 65% to 80% were seen once. Material: PBMCs. The receptors were gathered from a man aged 35-49 years in good health and CMV-seronegative.

The rearrangement links TRBV30 to TRBJ2-5; D is unclear. Trimming stripped 2 bases from V and 1 base from J, with 8 bases between. CDR3 length: 13 amino acids. From germline, CDR1 is GTSNPN and CDR2 SVGIG (reference sequence). CDR3 DNA sequence: TGTGCCTGGAGTCTTGGCGGCCAAGAGACCCAGTACTTC. This sequence encodes CAWSLGGQETQYF.

The V and J genes are TRBV29-1 and TRBJ2-5; D not resolved. Trimming shortened V by 5 bases and J by 2 bases, and 6 bases separated the two germline ends. CDR3 length: 11 amino acids. Germline CDR1 and CDR2: SQVTM and ANQGSEA. The CDR3 sequence: CSVLRQETQYF. CDR3 in DNA: TGCAGCGTTTTACGGCAAGAGACCCAGTACTTC.

The chain has TRBV19 and TRBJ2-1, with a tentative D call TRBD1 (6 bases). The CDR3 extends over 15 amino acids. Trimming removed 4 bases at V and 4 bases at J, with 14 bases between. Germline V lookup: CDR1 LNHDA, CDR2 SQIVND (reference sequence). CDR3 loop: CASSTRTAEYNEQFF. The DNA of the CDR3 is TGTGCCAGTAGTACCCGGACAGCGGAGTACAATGAGCAGTTCTTC.

The chain couples TRBV27 to TRBJ2-5; D might be TRBD2 (5 bases). The CDR3 sequence is 16 residues long. CDR1 is MNHEY and CDR2 is SMNVEV in the germline V gene (reference sequence). V lost 4 bases and J 4 bases, leaving 19 bases between the germline ends. CDR3 nucleotide sequence: TGTGCCAGCAGTTCCCCGGGGAGTATTGGTGGAGAGACCCAGTACTTC. This encodes CASSSPGSIGGETQYF.

The chain couples TRBV21-1 to TRBJ1-4. TRBV21-1 is a listed pseudogene. The length of the CDR3 is 10 residues. The CDR3 coding sequence is TGTGCCAGCCGGGATGAAAAACTGTTTTTT. Encoded protein: CASRDEKLFF.

The chain couples TRBV7-2 to TRBJ2-1; D may be TRBD1 (6 bases). The V end lost 2 bases, the J end lost 0 bases, and 14 bases lay between the germline ends. CDR1 and CDR2 (germline): SGHTA, FQGNSA. This CDR3 spans 17 amino acids. The CDR3 loop is CASSLIGGPSSYNEQFF. The CDR3, as DNA: TGTGCCAGCAGCTTAATTGGGGGCCCGAGCTCCTACAATGAGCAGTTCTTC. The full variable domain, with the rest looked up from reference TRBV7-2 and TRBJ2-1, is GAGVSQSPSNKVTEKGKDVELRCDPISGHTALYWYRQSLGQGLEFLIYFQGNSAPDKSGLPSDRFSAERTGGSVSTLTIQRTQQEDSAVYLCASSLIGGPSSYNEQFFGPGTRLTVL.

The chain is built from TRBV4-2 and TRBJ2-7; D may be TRBD2 (6 bases). The CDR3 extends over 14 amino acids. Germline V lookup: CDR1 LGHNA, CDR2 YNFKEQ. The V gene lost 3 bases and the J gene lost 7 bases, with 16 bases spanning the gap. As DNA, the CDR3 is TGTGCCAGCAGCCAGGACGGGACTTCGGGGGAGCAGTACTTC. Amino acids: CASSQDGTSGEQYF.

J is TRBJ1-5 and V is TRBV7-9, with 8 bases identical to TRBD1. Germline V gives CDR1 SEHNR, CDR2 FQNEAQ (reference sequence). After removal of 5 bases from V and 15 bases from J, the junction contained 12 bases not matched to a gene. There are 13 residues in the CDR3. CDR3 protein: CASSQTGQGARHF. The CDR3 DNA follows: TGTGCCAGCAGCCAGACAGGGCAGGGGGCCCGGCATTTT. Together with reference TRBV7-9 and TRBJ1-5, the CDR3 gives the full variable domain: DTGVSQNPRHKITKRGQNVTFRCDPISEHNRLYWYRQTLGQGPEFLTYFQNEAQLEKSRLLSDRFSAERPKGSFSTLEIQRTEQGDSAMYLCASSQTGQGARHFGDGTRLSIL.

This clone showed up just a few times. The chain has TRBV28 and TRBJ2-7, with TRBD1 identical over 11 bases. The CDR3 extends over 18 amino acids. J lost 0 bases, V lost 0 bases, and 7 bases had no gene match. Germline V CDR1 and CDR2: MDHEN, SYDVKM. CDR3 in amino acids: CASSLWGTGGDRSYEQYF. CDR3 bases: TGTGCCAGCAGTTTATGGGGGACAGGGGGAGACCGCTCCTACGAGCAGTACTTC.

The chain links TRBV5-4 to TRBJ2-5, with D perhaps TRBD2 (5 bases). Germline lookup yields CDR1 SGHNT and CDR2 YYREEE (reference sequence). This CDR3 is built from 14 residues. V was clipped by 3 bases and J by 5 bases, with 14 bases between them. The CDR3 DNA follows: TGTGCCAGCAGCTCTTTTCATGGGGAGGAGACCCAGTACTTC. Protein sequence: CASSSFHGEETQYF.

The rearrangement uses TRBV9 and TRBJ2-3, with 9 bases matching TRBD2. Losses at the gene ends were 0 bases for V and 5 bases for J; bases not matched to a gene: 10. Germline loops: CDR1 SGDLS, CDR2 YYNGEE. The CDR3 length is 17 residues. The CDR3 bases are TGTGCCAGCAGCGTAGCTACTAGCGGGTTCGGGAAAGATACGCAGTATTTT. Amino acid sequence: CASSVATSGFGKDTQYF.

The chain recombines TRBV7-9 with TRBJ1-1, with no clear D. Germline V CDR1 and CDR2: SEHNR, FQNEAQ (reference sequence). The CDR3 spans 12 residues. V lost 5 bases and J 2 bases, leaving 6 bases between the germline ends. The CDR3 region is CASSLLNTEAFF. The CDR3 bases are TGTGCCAGCAGCCTTCTTAACACTGAAGCTTTCTTT.

This chain links TRBV7-8 with TRBJ2-3, with D possibly being TRBD1 (6 bases). Deletions cut 1 base from V and 4 bases from J, with 15 bases between. Germline CDR1 SGHVS, CDR2 FQNEAQ. This CDR3 region has 16 residues. The CDR3 spells CASSLVQAQGSDTQYF. The CDR3, as DNA: TGTGCCAGCAGCTTAGTTCAGGCACAGGGCTCAGATACGCAGTATTTT.

This chain joins TRBV29-1 and TRBJ2-4; D uncertain. This CDR3 has 13 amino acids. The ends were cut back, 2 bases at V and 0 bases at J, with 5 bases in the middle. CDR1 and CDR2 from the germline V gene are SQVTM and ANQGSEA. In DNA, the CDR3 is TGCAGCGTTGAAACGGTAGCCAAAAACATTCAGTACTTC. As protein: CSVETVAKNIQYF.

There are a few counts of this clone. Other DNA variants within this sample encode the same CDR3. The CDR3, as DNA: TGCGCCAGCAGCCGGGACTCCTACGAGCAGTACTTC. Translating gives CASSRDSYEQYF. The V call is TRBV5-1, the J call TRBJ2-7; D perhaps matches TRBD2 (5 bases). Trimming pared 4 bases from V and 0 bases from J, leaving 5 bases between. The length of the CDR3 is 12 residues. CDR1 is SGHRS and CDR2 is YFSETQ in the germline V gene.

V is TRBV5-1 and J is TRBJ2-3; 8 bases are a match to TRBD2. Germline V CDR1 and CDR2: SGHRS, YFSETQ. V lost 0 bases, J lost 2 bases, and 2 bases stayed unmatched. The CDR3 loop spans 15 amino acids. The CDR3 coding sequence is TGCGCCAGCAGCTTGGCACTAGCGGACACAGATACGCAGTATTTT. It is translated as CASSLALADTDTQYF.